This T cell receptor (beta chain) was identified in a study of radiation and T cells in renal cell carcinoma. Treatment denoted: treatment-naive control, cytoreductive nephrectomy. Control samples are tumors resected by cytoreductive nephrectomy without prior radiation. Clear cell pathology was present in this patient's renal cell carcinoma. Control tumor donors were a handful of females and fewer than twelve males, median age roughly 54 years. Assay used: immunoSEQ multiplex PCR; TCRdb lists only in-frame clones, some missing. The table records some 14,000 clones, approximately 50% of them present only once. The V gene's germline CDR1 is MGHRA and CDR2 YSYEKL. This CDR3 spans 16 amino acids. A word on this clone: Its antigen is undetermined. The junction does not match germline at one end; this may be a read error.

Study findings and constraints: Tumor samples were small regions of approximately 0.92 g.

The sample here was tumor tissue, taken from a patient whose treatment was nephrectomy without radiotherapy. The TCR sequence derives from a middle-aged man with renal cell carcinoma. The chain recombines TRBV4-1 with TRBJ2-1; 9 bases agree with TRBD2. CDR3 in amino acids: CASSEEAGGYYNEQFF. The CDR3 DNA sequence: TGCGCCAGCAGCGAAGAGGCGGGGGGGTACTACAATGAGCAGTTCTTC.